Below are 29 T cell receptor beta chains sequenced from a single sample in a study of blood T cell repertoires in COVID-19. Produced via immunoSEQ multiplex PCR; TCRdb's table is partial and in-frame only. The data show over 14,000 clones, with roughly three quarters seen just once and approximately 15% held by the top ten. Sequenced sample: peripheral blood. The receptors stem from a man in his fifties or sixties with acute or convalescent COVID-19.

The chain employs TRBV19 and TRBJ1-1, with 10 bases that match TRBD1. The CDR3 has 17 residues. Germline values: CDR1 LNHDA, CDR2 SQIVND (reference sequence). Unmatched junction bases numbered 8, after V lost 3 bases and J lost 1 base. CDR3 nucleotides: TGTGCCAGTAGTATTTGGGACAGGGGTATCGGGAACACTGAAGCTTTCTTT. This gives the protein CASSIWDRGIGNTEAFF.

The J gene is TRBJ2-1, the V gene TRBV3-1 (or the pseudogene TRBV3-2); 10 nucleotides match TRBD2. The CDR3 has 16 residues. V gave up 1 base and J gave up 9 bases; unmatched junction bases: 9. The germline V gene has CDR1 LGHDT and CDR2 YNNKEL (reference sequence). The CDR3 is CASSQGVLAGALEQFF. The CDR3 region has the DNA TGTGCCAGCAGCCAAGGGGTGCTAGCGGGAGCTCTTGAGCAGTTCTTC.

V and J are TRBV28 and TRBJ1-2, with D possibly being TRBD1 (5 bases). This CDR3 contains 12 residues. V gave up 4 bases and J gave up 6 bases, with 9 bases separating them. The germline gives CDR1 MDHEN, CDR2 SYDVKM. The CDR3 DNA is TGTGCCAGCAGTTGGGGGGACGATGGCTACACCTTC. Encoded protein: CASSWGDDGYTF.

The V and J genes are TRBV2 and TRBJ1-2; D is possibly TRBD1 (5 bases). Germline V CDR1 and CDR2: SNHLY, FYNNEI. V shed 0 bases and J shed 7 bases, with 12 bases lying between them. CDR3 size: 14 residues. The CDR3 DNA follows: TGTGCCAGCAGTGAAGCGCTACAGGCTGTTGGCTACACCTTC. Translated, it gives CASSEALQAVGYTF.

The chain joins TRBV5-1 to TRBJ2-7; 8 bases align to TRBD1. The CDR3 spans 14 residues. J lost 2 bases, V lost 4 bases, and 5 bases had no gene match. In germline, CDR1 is SGHRS, CDR2 YFSETQ. CDR3 in amino acids: CASSIGQGTYEQYF. The CDR3 DNA is TGCGCCAGCAGCATCGGACAGGGCACCTACGAGCAGTACTTC. Full variable domain (outside the CDR3, taken from reference TRBV5-1 and TRBJ2-7): KAGVTQTPRYLIKTRGQQVTLSCSPISGHRSVSWYQQTPGQGLQFLFEYFSETQRNKGNFPGRFSGRQFSNSRSEMNVSTLELGDSALYLCASSIGQGTYEQYFGPGTRLTVT.

V gene TRBV7-2 combines with J gene TRBJ1-4; TRBD1 agrees at 8 bases. This CDR3 contains 18 residues. Losses at the gene ends were 4 bases for V and 0 bases for J; bases not matched to a gene: 10. Germline CDR1 is SGHTA and CDR2 is FQGNSA. This chain's CDR3 is CASSSGQGFYATNEKLFF. The CDR3 nucleotides read TGTGCCAGCAGCTCAGGACAGGGATTCTATGCAACTAATGAAAAACTGTTTTTT.

In this sample, this clone turned up a few times. V gene TRBV5-1 combines with J gene TRBJ2-7; 9 bases are a match to TRBD2. Germline CDR1 is SGHRS and CDR2 is YFSETQ. The CDR3 totals 15 residues. V lost 0 bases, J lost 7 bases, and 8 bases stayed unmatched. DNA of the CDR3: TGCGCCAGCAGCTTGGAACCGGGACTAGCCTCTGAGCAGTACTTC. Protein: CASSLEPGLASEQYF.

The chain employs TRBV6-1 and TRBJ1-1; no definite D call. V lost 5 bases and J lost 0, with 10 bases in between. There are 14 residues in the CDR3. Germline V gives CDR1 MNHNS, CDR2 SASEGT. The CDR3 loop is CASSLAEMNTEAFF. DNA of the CDR3: TGTGCCAGCAGTTTAGCAGAAATGAACACTGAAGCTTTCTTT.

This clone was seen a single time. The rearrangement joins TRBV18 to TRBJ1-2; D not resolved. This CDR3 is built from 11 residues. CDR1 is KGHSH, CDR2 LQKENI, per germline. V was cut by 4 bases and J by 7 bases, with 7 bases left in between. CDR3 protein: CASSQGAGYTF. Here the CDR3 DNA reads TGTGCCAGCTCACAGGGAGCTGGCTACACCTTC.

The genes are TRBV25-1 and TRBJ2-5; TRBD2 matches 10 bases. The CDR3 is 17 residues long. Germline trimming cut 8 bases from V and 5 bases from J; bases unmatched to any gene: 17. The germline gives CDR1 MGHDK, CDR2 SYGVNS. CDR3 bases: TGTGCCAGCCCTGAAAGGGCCGCTAGCGGGAGCGAGGAGACCCAGTACTTC. This translates into CASPERAASGSEETQYF.

A single count supports this clone. The chain uses TRBV19 and TRBJ1-6; D is possibly TRBD1 (5 bases). V was trimmed by 6 bases and J by 6 bases, leaving 18 bases between them. This CDR3 has 16 residues. The V gene's germline CDR1 is LNHDA and CDR2 SQIVND (reference sequence). In DNA, the CDR3 is TGTGCCAGTAGCCCTCGTCCGGGGGTTGGTAATTCACCCCTCCACTTT. It specifies CASSPRPGVGNSPLHF.

This chain links TRBV2 with TRBJ2-7; the D gene is possibly TRBD2 (5 bases). Germline assignment: CDR1 SNHLY and CDR2 FYNNEI. V was clipped by 0 bases and J by 4 bases, with 22 bases between them. CDR3 length equals 18 residues. The CDR3 sequence: CASSEAGSVVRVGYEQYF. CDR3 coding DNA: TGTGCCAGCAGTGAAGCTGGGTCGGTGGTGAGGGTAGGTTACGAGCAGTACTTC.

V and J are TRBV4-3 and TRBJ1-6, with D hard to call. The germline V and J ends were trimmed by 1 base and 4 bases, with 14 bases remaining between them. The CDR3 sequence is 17 residues long. Germline values: CDR1 LGHNA, CDR2 YSLEER. CDR3 bases: TGCGCCAGCAGCCAAGGAGTAGTAGCAGATTATAATTCACCCCTCCACTTT. Translating it yields CASSQGVVADYNSPLHF.

This clone was picked up one time. V gene TRBV4-1 combines with J gene TRBJ1-1, with 7 positions matching TRBD1. The CDR3 runs to 15 residues. CDR1 is MGHRA and CDR2 is YSYEKL in the germline V gene. Trimming cost V 0 bases and J 3 bases; bases outside gene matches: 4. Written as DNA, the CDR3 is TGCGCCAGCAGCCAAGATCGACAGGGAGACACTGAAGCTTTCTTT. As protein: CASSQDRQGDTEAFF.

Only a few counts were recorded for this clone. The chain has TRBV19 and TRBJ2-7, with TRBD2 matching over 13 bases. CDR3 length: 17 residues. CDR1 LNHDA and CDR2 SQIVND come from the germline V gene (reference sequence). With V trimmed by 4 bases and J by 4 bases, 10 bases remained unmatched. CDR3 in DNA: TGTGCCAGTAGTACCGGACTAGCGGGAGCGTCTTCGTACGAGCAGTACTTC. Translated: CASSTGLAGASSYEQYF.

The chain is built from TRBV15 and TRBJ2-1; D is uncertain. This CDR3 is 12 amino acids long. The germline V gene encodes CDR1 LNHNV and CDR2 YYDKDF (reference sequence). V was trimmed by 1 base and J by 4 bases, leaving 2 bases between them. The CDR3 spells CATSRAYNEQFF. CDR3 sequence (DNA): TGTGCCACCAGCAGAGCTTACAATGAGCAGTTCTTC. The full variable domain, rest sourced from reference TRBV15 and TRBJ2-1, is DAMVIQNPRYQVTQFGKPVTLSCSQTLNHNVMYWYQQKSSQAPKLLFHYYDKDFNNEADTPDNFQSRRPNTSFCFLDIRSPGLGDTAMYLCATSRAYNEQFFGPGTRLTVL.

The V call is TRBV10-2, the J call TRBJ2-5; TRBD2 matches at 8 bases. Germline V gene data show CDR1 as WSHSY and CDR2 as SAAADI. This CDR3 is built from 14 residues. J gave up 3 bases and V 3 bases, and 3 bases lay outside the gene matches. The CDR3, as DNA: TGCGCCAGCAGTGACGGGAGGGCCGAAGAGACCCAGTACTTC. It yields the protein CASSDGRAEETQYF.

This chain uses TRBV10-2 with TRBJ1-2, with TRBD1 identical over 7 bases. From germline, CDR1 is WSHSY and CDR2 SAAADI. Losses at the gene ends were 5 bases for V and 7 bases for J; bases not matched to a gene: 10. The CDR3 covers 14 residues. CDR3 region: CASSSEGASGGYTF. CDR3 nucleotides: TGCGCCAGCAGTTCCGAGGGGGCCAGCGGTGGCTACACCTTC.

This chain links TRBV19 with TRBJ2-2; D unresolved. This CDR3 is 13 amino acids long. From germline, CDR1 is LNHDA and CDR2 SQIVND (reference sequence). V lost 3 bases and J lost 8, with 10 bases in between. The CDR3 DNA sequence: TGTGCCAGTAGTATGGCGGCCCGAGGGGAGCTGTTTTTT. It translates to CASSMAARGELFF.

The V call is TRBV15, the J call TRBJ1-2; tentatively, D is TRBD1 (6 bases). With 6 bases removed from V and 4 bases from J, the gap between germline ends came to 18 bases. CDR1 and CDR2 (germline): LNHNV, YYDKDF (reference sequence). CDR3 length: 15 residues. In DNA, the CDR3 is TGTGCCACCAGTGCCACGAACAGGGTTGCCTATGGCTACACCTTC. This translates into CATSATNRVAYGYTF.

This clone appeared a few times. The genes are TRBV10-2 and TRBJ2-7; tentative D call: TRBD1 (5 bases). The germline V gene encodes CDR1 WSHSY and CDR2 SAAADI. This CDR3 has 11 residues. V gave up 6 bases and J gave up 4 bases, with 7 bases separating them. CDR3 sequence reads: CASSSGYEQYF. In DNA, the CDR3 is TGCGCCAGCAGCTCAGGGTACGAGCAGTACTTC.

This clone was detected only a few times. This chain connects TRBV30 to TRBJ2-1; 12 positions match TRBD2. Germline V gene sequence: CDR1 GTSNPN, CDR2 SVGIG (reference sequence). The CDR3 is made up of 14 amino acids. The V gene end was trimmed by 4 bases and the J gene end by 4 bases; junction bases not matched to a gene: 2. DNA for the CDR3: TGTGCCTGGAATGGACTAGCGGGGTACAATGAGCAGTTCTTC. Translation: CAWNGLAGYNEQFF.

The genes are TRBV2 and TRBJ2-7; D may be TRBD1 (5 bases). Germline lookup yields CDR1 SNHLY and CDR2 FYNNEI. Trimming took off 7 bases at V and 2 bases at J, with 12 bases between the two ends. There are 13 residues in the CDR3. CDR3 sequence: CASNLGRAYEQYF. The DNA for the CDR3 is TGTGCCAGCAACCTCGGCAGGGCCTACGAGCAGTACTTC.

The rearrangement joins TRBV29-1 to TRBJ1-1; D remains ambiguous. This CDR3 has 14 residues. The V end was cut by 7 bases, the J end by 4 bases, with 19 bases between. Germline assignment: CDR1 SQVTM and CDR2 ANQGSEA. The CDR3 nucleotides are TGCAGCGCCTTTTCCAGGAAGGCGGGCACTGAAGCTTTCTTT. Translated, it gives CSAFSRKAGTEAFF. Based on the CDR3 plus reference TRBV29-1 and TRBJ1-1, the full variable domain is SAVISQKPSRDICQRGTSLTIQCQVDSQVTMMFWYRQQPGQSLTLIATANQGSEATYESGFVIDKFPISRPNLTFSTLTVSNMSPEDSSIYLCSAFSRKAGTEAFFGQGTRLTVV.

The V call is TRBV5-5, the J call TRBJ2-1; D gene uncertain. The CDR3 loop spans 12 amino acids. With 4 bases removed from V and 9 bases from J, the gap between germline ends came to 11 bases. Germline V lookup: CDR1 SGHKS, CDR2 YYEKEE (reference sequence). The CDR3: CASSPILGEQFF. In DNA form, the CDR3 reads TGTGCCAGCAGCCCGATACTCGGTGAGCAGTTCTTC.

The rearrangement joins TRBV6-5 to TRBJ2-2; a weak D match, TRBD2 (5 bases). Trimming removed 7 bases from V and 0 bases from J, with 12 bases in between. The CDR3 is made up of 15 amino acids. CDR1 and CDR2 from the germline V gene are MNHEY and SVGAGI. Written as DNA, the CDR3 is TGTGCCAGCAATGGAGGCCCAACGAACACCGGGGAGCTGTTTTTT. As protein: CASNGGPTNTGELFF.

The V gene is TRBV6-2 or TRBV6-3, the J gene TRBJ2-7; D remains unclear. The CDR3 runs to 16 residues. The V gene's germline CDR1 is MNHEY and CDR2 SVGEGT. V lost 2 bases and J 2 bases, leaving 16 bases between the germline ends. For the CDR3, the DNA is TGTGCCAGCAGTTACGATGCCAGACAACCTACCTACGAGCAGTACTTC. This encodes CASSYDARQPTYEQYF.

The chain's CDR3 is CASSIGWRGRSSYNEQFF. In DNA, the CDR3 is TGTGCCAGTAGTATAGGATGGAGAGGGAGAAGCTCCTACAATGAGCAGTTCTTC. The rearrangement uses TRBV19 and TRBJ2-1, with D perhaps TRBD2 (5 bases). This CDR3 contains 18 residues. Germline CDR1 reads LNHDA; CDR2 reads SQIVND (reference sequence). The ends were cut back, 1 base at V and 0 bases at J, with 16 bases in the middle.

The chain uses TRBV19 and TRBJ2-1; 8 nucleotides align to TRBD2. Germline values: CDR1 LNHDA, CDR2 SQIVND (reference sequence). The CDR3 is made up of 15 amino acids. J lost 9 bases, V lost 11 bases, and 18 bases had no gene match. CDR3 amino acids: CAAGREGLIFGEQFF. In DNA form, the CDR3 reads TGTGCCGCCGGGAGGGAGGGCCTCATATTTGGTGAGCAGTTCTTC.